A single sample is the source of the 7 T cell receptor beta chains below, sequenced in a study of T cells in women clearing cervical HPV infection. TCRdb's table, derived via immunoSEQ multiplex PCR, lists solely in-frame clones and lacks some. The table for this sample gives fewer than 30,000 clones. Sequenced sample: blood buffy coat. These receptors all come from a woman between 18 and 69 years old with a cervical HPV16 infection that either progressed to CIN3+ or cleared (not recorded which).

CDR3 DNA (partial): TGTGCCAGTTGGTCTCGGCAGGGCAATCAGCCC. Translating it yields CASWSRQGNQP. The CDR3 as a whole reads CASWSRQGNQPQHF. The chain uses TRBV19 and TRBJ1-5; D unresolved. The read terminates 3 residues before the CDR3 end, so the remaining end is supplied by the germline J gene. Trimming cost V 8 bases and J 2 bases, with 13 bases left between them. The CDR3 runs to 14 residues. From germline, CDR1 is LNHDA and CDR2 SQIVND (reference sequence).

Comments on this clone: The read ends 3 residues shy of where the CDR3 ends; the end is completed using the germline J gene. This sequence joins TRBV19 and TRBJ1-5; TRBD1 agrees at 7 bases. The germline V gene has CDR1 LNHDA and CDR2 SQIVND (reference sequence). V lost 6 bases to trimming and J lost 1 base; unmatched junction nucleotides: 3. The CDR3 length is 14 residues. CDR3 DNA, as far as it was read: TGTGCCAGTAGCCCAGGGGGGAGCAATCAGCCC. Translated, it gives CASSPGGSNQP. The whole CDR3 reads CASSPGGSNQPQHF.

Concerning this clone: Coverage ceases 3 residues before the CDR3 finishes, and the germline J gene fills in the end. The V call is TRBV5-1, the J call TRBJ2-7, with 11 nucleotides matching TRBD2. CDR1 SGHRS and CDR2 YFSETQ come from the germline V gene. V lost 4 bases, J lost 3 bases, and 9 bases stayed unmatched. This CDR3 has 16 amino acids. CDR3 bases read: TGCGCCAGCAGCCTCGCACTAGCGGGAGTCAACTACGAG. Encoded protein: CASSLALAGVNYE. The entire CDR3 sequence reads CASSLALAGVNYEQYF.

Details on this clone: The read halts 3 residues ahead of the CDR3 end, with the missing end drawn from the germline J gene. This rearrangement joins TRBV7-6 to TRBJ1-5; 9 bases are shared with TRBD1. The CDR3 length is 16 residues. The V gene end was trimmed by 4 bases and the J gene end by 4 bases; junction bases not matched to a gene: 8. Germline CDR1 is SGHVS and CDR2 is FNYEAQ. The CDR3 is CASSSFGGQGNQPQHF. The covered CDR3 bases are TGTGCCAGCAGCTCTTTCGGGGGACAGGGAAATCAGCCC.

Regarding this clone: Read data end 3 residues before the CDR3 end; the end is taken from the germline J gene. This chain joins TRBV5-1 and TRBJ2-1; D possibly corresponds to TRBD1 (5 bases). The V gene's germline CDR1 is SGHRS and CDR2 YFSETQ. The CDR3 runs 14 residues. V lost 3 bases to trimming and J lost 7 bases, with 14 bases between them. The CDR3 protein is CASSYQQGMNEQFF. The DNA read from the CDR3 is TGCGCCAGCAGCTACCAGCAGGGTATGAATGAG.

Notes on this clone: Read coverage stops 3 residues before the CDR3 terminus; the germline J gene supplies the remainder. The chain combines TRBV12-3 or TRBV12-4 with TRBJ2-7, with 12 bases matching TRBD2. With 6 bases clipped from V and 3 bases from J, the junction kept 3 bases outside the gene matches. This CDR3 has 14 amino acids. CDR3 region: CASSVTSGGYEQYF. CDR3 DNA, as far as it was read: TGTGCCAGCAGCGTGACTAGCGGGGGCTACGAG.

Concerning this clone itself: The observed sequence ends 3 residues before the CDR3 terminus, with the missing tail filled in from the germline J gene. This sample also contains other DNA sequences that code for the same CDR3. V usage is TRBV20-1 and J usage is TRBJ1-3, with 10 bases aligning to TRBD1. Germline trimming cut 6 bases from V and 0 bases from J; bases unmatched to any gene: 5. Germline lookup yields CDR1 DFQATT and CDR2 SNEGSKA (reference sequence). The CDR3 contains 15 residues. CDR3 sequence: CSAPTGGLSGNTIYF. The DNA read from the CDR3 is TGCAGTGCCCCGACAGGGGGCCTCTCTGGAAACACC.